A single T cell receptor beta chain is shown here with its context. Its antigen has not been determined. Base qualities are missing; no much larger clone stands one base away. Peripheral blood CD8+ and CD4+ T cells from healthy donors, Susac syndrome patients and multiple sclerosis patients were profiled using high-throughput TCR beta sequencing. Treatment-naive patients with stable or active relapsing-remitting disease fulfilling revised McDonald criteria were used as multiple sclerosis controls. Bulk CD8+ and CD4+ T cells were purified by magnetic negative isolation, whereas CD8+ TEMRA cells were enriched by FACS. Blood was drawn into EDTA tubes, processed within 24 hours, and PBMCs were isolated by density gradient centrifugation. PBMCs intended for TCR sequencing were cryopreserved in liquid nitrogen and were subsequently thawed in a 37 degrees C water bath. The sorted or isolated CD4+, CD8+ and CD8+ TEMRA cells reached a purity of at least 90%.

Measured from the cysteine to the phenylalanine, the CDR3 is 15 residues long. Only the CDR3 region is kept as DNA, spanning 45 bases read in frame from base 1. Trimming takes 1 base from V and 5 bases from J, and the germline ends sit 15 bases apart. The germline V gene (reference sequence) supplies CDR1 LNHNV and CDR2 YYDKDF. RNA was extracted using the RNeasy kit, and roughly 0.5 to 1 microgram was reverse transcribed with random hexamers. The immunoSEQ multiplex PCR assay, covering 54 Vbeta and 13 Jbeta segments, was used to amplify TCR beta CDR3 regions. Bias from PCR amplification was corrected by using a synthetic template baseline for primer optimization and for computational correction. Per the source publication's procedure: Reads were annotated to V, D and J genes per IMGT and analyzed with immunoSEQ Analyzer, keeping only productive sequences. Clonality was computed as one minus Shannon entropy normalized by log2 of the number of productive unique sequences. Public and private clones were assessed among the 100 most prevalent clones of each patient and control. Susac-specific clones were defined as absent from healthy and MS cohorts, over a thousand published viral clones and other ImmuneACCESS disease sequences. TCRdb trimmed public reads at Q25 via fastp, called clones via MiXCR and kept in-frame beta chains. All rows with the same CDR3 protein become a single entry with the most common DNA and genes. Clone size and V and J calls follow TCRdb, not the original study. The sample includes 190,000 or so distinct CDR3 sequences, with 95% observed a single time. The ten top clones hold approximately 0.075% of the sample.

This sample was included in a study of CD8 T cells in Susac syndrome (dated by TCRdb to the late 2010s). For context, the study as a whole: Repertoire sequencing was used to test whether CD8+ T cell activation and differentiation in Susac syndrome was antigen driven. Broad study findings and their caveats: The number of individuals in the TCR sequencing and HLA analysis was acknowledged as relatively small.

The sequence came from a human donor with multiple sclerosis. Source material: CD4+ T cells from PBMCs. The receptor chain draws on TRBV15 and TRBJ2-7; TRBD2 is a possible D gene, resting on 6 matching bases. The DNA reads TGTGCCACCAGCAGAGCACGGGGGTATCAAAACGAGCAGTACTTC. Protein translation: CATSRARGYQNEQYF. Here the CDR3 is joined to the reference TRBV15 and TRBJ2-7 genes, and the full variable domain is: DAMVIQNPRYQVTQFGKPVTLSCSQTLNHNVMYWYQQKSSQAPKLLFHYYDKDFNNEADTPDNFQSRRPNTSFCFLDIRSPGLGDTAMYLCATSRARGYQNEQYFGPGTRLTVT.